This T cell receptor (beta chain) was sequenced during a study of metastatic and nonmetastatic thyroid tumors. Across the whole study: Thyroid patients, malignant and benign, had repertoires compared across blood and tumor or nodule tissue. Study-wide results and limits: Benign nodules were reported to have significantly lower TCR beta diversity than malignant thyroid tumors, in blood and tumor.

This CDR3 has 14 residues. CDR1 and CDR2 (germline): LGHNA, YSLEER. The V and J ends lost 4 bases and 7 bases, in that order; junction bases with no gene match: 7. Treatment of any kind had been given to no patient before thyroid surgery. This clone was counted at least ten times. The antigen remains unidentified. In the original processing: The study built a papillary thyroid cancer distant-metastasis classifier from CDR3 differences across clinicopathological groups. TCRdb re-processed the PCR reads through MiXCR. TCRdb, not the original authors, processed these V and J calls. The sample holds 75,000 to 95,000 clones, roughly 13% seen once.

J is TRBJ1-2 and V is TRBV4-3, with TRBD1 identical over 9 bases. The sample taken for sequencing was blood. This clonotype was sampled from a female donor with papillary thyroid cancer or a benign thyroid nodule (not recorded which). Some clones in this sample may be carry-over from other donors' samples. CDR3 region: CASSRDRVNRGYTF. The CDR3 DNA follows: TGCGCCAGCAGCCGGGACAGGGTGAATCGTGGCTACACCTTC.